This TCR beta chain is drawn from a study of T cell responses to AZD1222 COVID-19 vaccine. Broader study findings: Donors were chiefly white British, with a greater number of females, and clonal diversity was perhaps underestimated. Two AZD1222 doses significantly raised spike-specific TCR breadth and depth over controls. Repertoires were sampled only after the peak T cell response.

CDR1 and CDR2 (germline): MNHEY, SVGEGT. This CDR3 has 12 amino acids. The V end lost 0 bases, the J end lost 12 bases, and 6 bases lay between the germline ends. The protocol was immunoSEQ multiplex PCR, while the TCRdb copy is restricted to in-frame clones and leaves out a portion. The table includes about 140,000 clones, roughly nine tenths detected once. Worth noting for this clone: Its specificity is not known.

The chain combines TRBV6-2 or TRBV6-3 with TRBJ1-6, with D uncertain. The sample in question was peripheral blood, obtained 28 days after the second AZD1222 dose. This TCR came from an adult who received the AZD1222 COVID-19 vaccine. The CDR3 loop reads CASSYSGKPLHF. Written as DNA, the CDR3 is TGTGCCAGCAGTTACTCCGGTAAACCCCTCCACTTT.